This is a list of T cell receptor beta chains from one sample in a study of T-cell reconstitution after alpha-beta-depleted transplantation in children. In TCRdb, the PCR reads were re-called with MiXCR into one record per CDR3 protein. The data show a few hundred thousand distinct CDR3 sequences, roughly a tenth seen once. This specimen consisted of PBMCs, obtained before TCRalphabeta/CD19-depleted stem cell transplant. The receptors originated from a boy younger than two with acute myeloid leukemia, due to receive a stem cell transplant. Both conserved end residues are part of each CDR3. D genes are given only for firm matches. Where a row states a size, it is once, few, many or the class of an expanded clone; other rows omit it.

j_call: TRBJ1-3
v_call: TRBV9
clone_size: many
d_call: -
cdr3_nt: TGTGCCAGCAGCGTAGCAGGCAGCTCTGGAAACACCATATATTTT
cdr3_aa: CASSVAGSSGNTIYF

j_call: TRBJ1-5
v_call: TRBV11-2
clone_size: many
d_call: TRBD1
cdr3_nt: TGTGCCAGCAGCTTAGAGGACAGGGGTCCTAGTCGAAATCAGCCCCAGCATTTT
cdr3_aa: CASSLEDRGPSRNQPQHF

j_call: TRBJ1-2
v_call: TRBV5-1
clone_size: many
d_call: -
cdr3_nt: TGCGCCAGCAGCTTGGAAGGCTATGGCTACACCTTC
cdr3_aa: CASSLEGYGYTF

j_call: TRBJ2-3
v_call: TRBV24-1
clone_size: many
d_call: TRBD1
cdr3_nt: TGTGCCACCCGGGACAGGACTAGCACAGATACGCAGTATTTT
cdr3_aa: CATRDRTSTDTQYF

j_call: TRBJ2-6
v_call: TRBV9
clone_size: few
d_call: -
cdr3_nt: TGTGCCAGCAGCGCCCAGAAGTCTGGGGCCAACGTCCTGACTTTC
cdr3_aa: CASSAQKSGANVLTF

j_call: TRBJ2-7
v_call: TRBV20-1
clone_size: -
d_call: TRBD2
cdr3_nt: TGCAGTGCTAGAGTGGGAAAGGGACTAGCGGGAGTCCCCTTTGGGGCCTACGAGCAGTACTTC
cdr3_aa: CSARVGKGLAGVPFGAYEQYF

j_call: TRBJ2-7
v_call: TRBV12-3/TRBV12-4
clone_size: few
d_call: -
cdr3_nt: TGTGCCAGCAGTCTAATAGGGGGTCCCTACGAGCAGTACTTC
cdr3_aa: CASSLIGGPYEQYF

j_call: TRBJ2-7
v_call: TRBV7-2
clone_size: many
d_call: TRBD1
cdr3_nt: TGTGCCAGCAGCTTAGCCGGGACAGCTTTTGGGTACTTC
cdr3_aa: CASSLAGTAFGYF

j_call: TRBJ2-6
v_call: TRBV28
clone_size: many
d_call: -
cdr3_nt: TGTGCCAGCAGTTTATCCACAGGGTTGGGTGGGGCCAACGTCCTGACTTTC
cdr3_aa: CASSLSTGLGGANVLTF

j_call: TRBJ2-7
v_call: TRBV28
clone_size: many
d_call: -
cdr3_nt: TGTGCCAGCAGTTTGGGGGGGGGACAGAATCGGGAGCAGTACTTC
cdr3_aa: CASSLGGGQNREQYF

j_call: TRBJ2-7
v_call: TRBV28
clone_size: many
d_call: -
cdr3_nt: TGTGCCAGCGAAGGGCAGGGTAAATCCTACGAGCAGTACTTC
cdr3_aa: CASEGQGKSYEQYF

j_call: TRBJ2-2
v_call: TRBV6-5
clone_size: many
d_call: -
cdr3_nt: TGTGCCAGCAGTTACGGGGCGGTGACCGGGGAGCTGTTTTTT
cdr3_aa: CASSYGAVTGELFF